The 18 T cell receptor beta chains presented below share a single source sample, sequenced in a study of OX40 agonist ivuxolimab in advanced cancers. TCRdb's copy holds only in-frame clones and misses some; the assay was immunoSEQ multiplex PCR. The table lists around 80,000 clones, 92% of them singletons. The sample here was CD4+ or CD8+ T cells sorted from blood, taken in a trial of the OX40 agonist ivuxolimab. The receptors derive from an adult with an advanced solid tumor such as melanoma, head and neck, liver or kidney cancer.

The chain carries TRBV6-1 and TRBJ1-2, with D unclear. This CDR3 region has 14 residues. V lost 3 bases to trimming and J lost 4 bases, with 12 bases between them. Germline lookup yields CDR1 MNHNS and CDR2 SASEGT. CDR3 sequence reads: CASSDSLDTYGYTF. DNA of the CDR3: TGTGCCAGCAGTGACAGCCTCGACACCTATGGCTACACCTTC.

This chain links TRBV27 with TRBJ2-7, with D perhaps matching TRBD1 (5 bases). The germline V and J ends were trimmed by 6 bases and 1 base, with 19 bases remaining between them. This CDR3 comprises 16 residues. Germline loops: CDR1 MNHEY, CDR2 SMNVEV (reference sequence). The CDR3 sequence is CASSSSSGPLSYEQYF. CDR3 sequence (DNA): TGTGCCAGCAGCTCCTCGTCAGGGCCCCTTTCCTACGAGCAGTACTTC.

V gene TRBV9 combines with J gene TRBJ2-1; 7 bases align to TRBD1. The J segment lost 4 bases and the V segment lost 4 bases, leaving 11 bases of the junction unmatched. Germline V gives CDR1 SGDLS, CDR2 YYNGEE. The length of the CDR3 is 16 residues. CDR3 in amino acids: CASSSPTGTEYNEQFF. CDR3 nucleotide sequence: TGTGCCAGCAGCTCCCCAACCGGGACAGAATACAATGAGCAGTTCTTC.

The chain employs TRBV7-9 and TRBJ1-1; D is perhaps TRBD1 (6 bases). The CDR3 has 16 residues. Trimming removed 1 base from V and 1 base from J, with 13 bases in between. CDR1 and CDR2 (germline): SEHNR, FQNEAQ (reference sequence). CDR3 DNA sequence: TGTGCCAGCAGCTTAGATGGTGAGGGGGAGAACACTGAAGCTTTCTTT. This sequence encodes CASSLDGEGENTEAFF.

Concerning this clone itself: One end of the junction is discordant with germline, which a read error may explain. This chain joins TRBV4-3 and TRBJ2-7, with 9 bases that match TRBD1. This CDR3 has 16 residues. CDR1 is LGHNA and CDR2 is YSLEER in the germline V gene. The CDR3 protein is CASSQGRDRATYGQYF. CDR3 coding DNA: TGCGCCAGCAGCCAAGGCCGGGACAGGGCAACCTACGGGCAGTACTTC.

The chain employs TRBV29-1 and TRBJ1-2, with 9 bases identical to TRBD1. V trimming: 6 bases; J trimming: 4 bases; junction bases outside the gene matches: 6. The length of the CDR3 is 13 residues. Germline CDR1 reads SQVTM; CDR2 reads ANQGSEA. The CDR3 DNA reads TGCAGCGTACAGGGGGCGTGGGGCTATGGCTACACCTTC. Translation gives CSVQGAWGYGYTF.

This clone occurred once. CDR3 nucleotide sequence: TGTGCCAGCAGCGTTAATAGCAATCAGCCCCAGCATTTT. Translation: CASSVNSNQPQHF. This chain joins TRBV9 and TRBJ1-5; D not certain. Germline-derived CDR1 and CDR2 are SGDLS and YYNGEE. The CDR3 extends over 13 amino acids. The V gene lost 2 bases and the J gene lost 0 bases, with 3 bases spanning the gap.

As DNA, the CDR3 is TGTGCCAGCAGTTTTCAGGGCTCTAATGAAAAACTGTTTTTT. Residues: CASSFQGSNEKLFF. V and J are TRBV6-5 and TRBJ1-4, with a possible D match to TRBD1 (5 bases). The germline V and J ends were trimmed by 4 bases and 3 bases, with 9 bases remaining between them. CDR3 size: 14 residues. Germline V gene sequence: CDR1 MNHEY, CDR2 SVGAGI.

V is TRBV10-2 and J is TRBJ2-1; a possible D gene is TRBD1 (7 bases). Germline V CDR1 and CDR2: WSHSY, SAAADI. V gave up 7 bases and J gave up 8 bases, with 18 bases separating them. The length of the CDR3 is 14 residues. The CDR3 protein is CASTARGAEDEQFF. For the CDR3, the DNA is TGCGCCAGCACCGCCAGGGGGGCCGAAGATGAGCAGTTCTTC.

The chain's CDR3 is CASSQGAVSSYNEQFF. DNA of the CDR3: TGTGCCAGCAGCCAGGGAGCGGTAAGCTCCTACAATGAGCAGTTCTTC. This chain links TRBV4-2 with TRBJ2-1; tentatively, D is TRBD2 (5 bases). Trimming took 3 bases from V and 0 from J, leaving 12 bases between them. Per the germline V gene, CDR1 is LGHNA and CDR2 is YNFKEQ. The CDR3 sequence is 16 residues long.

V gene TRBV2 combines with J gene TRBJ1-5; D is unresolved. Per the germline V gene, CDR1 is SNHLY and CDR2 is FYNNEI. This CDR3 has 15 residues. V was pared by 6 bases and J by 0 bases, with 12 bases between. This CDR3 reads CASRVGRYSNQPQHF. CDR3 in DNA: TGTGCCAGCAGGGTAGGCCGTTATAGCAATCAGCCCCAGCATTTT.

For the CDR3, the DNA is TGTGCTTCCCGGGCAGACTTCTTTTCTAACTATGGCTACACCTTC. It yields the protein CASRADFFSNYGYTF. This chain joins TRBV6-1 and TRBJ1-2; D gene uncertain. CDR1 and CDR2 from the germline V gene are MNHNS and SASEGT. The CDR3 has 15 amino acids.

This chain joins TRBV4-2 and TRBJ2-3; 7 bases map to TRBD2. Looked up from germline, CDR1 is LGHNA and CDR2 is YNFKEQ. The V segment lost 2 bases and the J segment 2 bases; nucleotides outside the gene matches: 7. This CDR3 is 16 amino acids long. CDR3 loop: CASSQTSDPFTDTQYF. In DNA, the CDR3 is TGTGCCAGCAGCCAAACTAGCGACCCATTCACAGATACGCAGTATTTT.

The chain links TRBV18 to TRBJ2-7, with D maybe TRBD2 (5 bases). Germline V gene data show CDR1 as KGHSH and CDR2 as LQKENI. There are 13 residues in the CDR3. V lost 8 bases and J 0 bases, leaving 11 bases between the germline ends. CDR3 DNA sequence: TGTGCCAGCCGGACCCGGGACTCCTACGAGCAGTACTTC. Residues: CASRTRDSYEQYF.

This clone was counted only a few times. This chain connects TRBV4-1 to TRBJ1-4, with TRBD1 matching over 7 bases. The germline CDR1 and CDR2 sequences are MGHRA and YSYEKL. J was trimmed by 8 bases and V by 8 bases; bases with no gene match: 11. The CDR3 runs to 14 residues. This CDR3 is CASRFEGAFEKLFF. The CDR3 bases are TGCGCCAGCCGTTTTGAGGGGGCTTTCGAAAAACTGTTTTTT.

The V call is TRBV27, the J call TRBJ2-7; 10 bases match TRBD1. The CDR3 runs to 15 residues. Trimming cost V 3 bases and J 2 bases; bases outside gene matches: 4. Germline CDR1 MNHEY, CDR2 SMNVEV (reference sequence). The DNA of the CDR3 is TGTGCCAGCAGTTTGGGGACAGGGGAGCCCTACGAGCAGTACTTC. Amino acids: CASSLGTGEPYEQYF.

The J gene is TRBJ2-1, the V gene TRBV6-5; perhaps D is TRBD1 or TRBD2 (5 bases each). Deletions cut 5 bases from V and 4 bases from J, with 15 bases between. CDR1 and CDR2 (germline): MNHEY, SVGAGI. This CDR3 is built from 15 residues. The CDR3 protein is CASSPFGGAYNEQFF. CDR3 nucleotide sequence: TGTGCCAGCAGTCCCTTTGGGGGAGCATACAATGAGCAGTTCTTC.

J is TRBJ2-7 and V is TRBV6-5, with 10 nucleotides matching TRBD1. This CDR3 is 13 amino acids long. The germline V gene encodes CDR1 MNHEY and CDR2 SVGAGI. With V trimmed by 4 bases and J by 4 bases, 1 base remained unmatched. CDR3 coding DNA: TGTGCCAGCAGTTGGGACAGGGGATACGAGCAGTACTTC. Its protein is CASSWDRGYEQYF.